This T cell receptor beta chain originates from a study of blood T cell repertoires in COVID-19. The study assigned cohorts using participant-reported clinical history. Profiled with immunoSEQ multiplex PCR; TCRdb holds only in-frame clones, not every one. This sample yields about 150,000 clones, of which 86% are seen a single time; roughly 4% belongs to the top ten. The CDR3 extends over 13 amino acids. V lost 1 base to trimming and J lost 2 bases, with 4 bases between them. Germline assignment: CDR1 MNHEY and CDR2 SMNVEV (reference sequence). This TCR was recovered from a man aged 50-60 years who had recovered from COVID-19. Source material: PBMCs or T cells enriched from blood (not recorded which). This chain connects TRBV27 to TRBJ2-3; D is undetermined. The CDR3 spells CASSLLYTDTQYF. DNA for the CDR3: TGTGCCAGCAGTTTATTGTACACAGATACGCAGTATTTT.